These 32 T cell receptor beta chains originate from one sample sequenced in a study of T-cell reconstitution after alpha-beta-depleted transplantation in children. Construction of the TCRbeta library involved unique molecular identifiers. One entry per CDR3 protein results from TCRdb running MiXCR on the PCR reads. The sample includes around 440,000 distinct CDR3 sequences, roughly a tenth of them seen just once. This material consisted of PBMCs, taken before TCRalphabeta/CD19-depleted stem cell transplant. The source is a child aged 2 to 10 with inherited bone marrow failure, due to receive a stem cell transplant.

At least ten counts were recorded for this clonotype. The gene calls are TRBV4-3 and TRBJ2-1; D remains ambiguous. Germline V gene sequence: CDR1 LGHNA, CDR2 YSLEER. Trimming took 1 base from V and 7 from J, leaving 8 bases between them. The CDR3 covers 13 residues. The DNA of the CDR3 is TGCGCCAGCAGCCAAGGAAGTAAGAATGAGCAGTTCTTC. It yields the protein CASSQGSKNEQFF.

This clonotype was seen many times. This chain joins TRBV7-2 and TRBJ2-7; D perhaps matches TRBD2 (5 bases). The ends were cut back, 5 bases at V and 0 bases at J, with 8 bases in the middle. Germline CDR1 reads SGHTA; CDR2 reads FQGNSA. This CDR3 comprises 13 residues. CDR3 amino acids: CASSRTDSYEQYF. DNA for the CDR3: TGTGCCAGCAGCCGGACTGACTCCTACGAGCAGTACTTC.

In its sample, this clonotype was seen many times. The rearrangement uses TRBV11-2 and TRBJ2-7; either TRBD1 or TRBD2 may supply D (5 bases each). Trimming left V 7 bases short and J 1 base short, with 14 bases between. The CDR3 runs 14 residues. Germline lookup yields CDR1 SGHAT and CDR2 FQNNGV. The CDR3 sequence is CASTPGPLSYEQYF. Written as DNA, the CDR3 is TGTGCCAGCACCCCGGGACCATTATCCTACGAGCAGTACTTC.

This clonotype was picked up a small number of times. V is TRBV7-6 and J is TRBJ2-3; D is possibly TRBD1 (6 bases). This CDR3 has 13 residues. Germline V gene data show CDR1 as SGHVS and CDR2 as FNYEAQ. V was pared by 5 bases and J by 4 bases, with 10 bases between. The DNA for the CDR3 is TGTGCCAGCAGCCATTACAGGGCAGATACGCAGTATTTT. Amino acids: CASSHYRADTQYF.

This clonotype has a count of ten or more. The chain employs TRBV5-4 and TRBJ2-1; 7 bases are shared with TRBD1. Losses at the gene ends were 0 bases for V and 0 bases for J; bases not matched to a gene: 9. The CDR3 spans 18 residues. Germline V gene sequence: CDR1 SGHNT, CDR2 YYREEE (reference sequence). The CDR3 loop is CASSLVGTGQISYNEQFF. The CDR3 region has the DNA TGTGCCAGCAGCTTGGTTGGGACGGGACAGATCTCCTACAATGAGCAGTTCTTC.

This clonotype was detected ten times or more. One end of the junction does not line up with germline, which may come from a read error. The chain links TRBV9 to TRBJ2-5; D is unresolved. The germline V gene has CDR1 SGDLS and CDR2 YYNGEE. This CDR3 is 13 amino acids long. CDR3 in amino acids: CASNVSLQETQYF. In nucleotides, the CDR3 is TGTGCCAGCAACGTAAGCCTGCAAGAGACCCAGTACTTC.

This chain uses TRBV28 with TRBJ2-1; D is uncertain. The CDR3 has 14 amino acids. Germline lookup yields CDR1 MDHEN and CDR2 SYDVKM. V was pared by 2 bases and J by 8 bases, with 13 bases between. The CDR3 sequence is CASSLNGPLYEQFF. The CDR3 bases are TGTGCCAGCAGTTTAAATGGCCCCCTGTATGAGCAGTTCTTC.

This clonotype was detected many times. The CDR3 DNA follows: TGCGCCAGCAGCTTGACCGGGACGGAGTCCTACGAGCAGTACTTC. Translated: CASSLTGTESYEQYF. The gene calls are TRBV5-1 and TRBJ2-7; D may be TRBD1 or TRBD2 (5 bases each). Germline V CDR1 and CDR2: SGHRS, YFSETQ. Trimming took off 1 base at V and 1 base at J, with 12 bases between the two ends. The CDR3 spans 15 residues.

This clonotype was counted ten times or more. The rearrangement uses TRBV12-3 or TRBV12-4 and TRBJ1-2; perhaps TRBD1 as D (6 bases). CDR3 length: 15 residues. V was shortened by 5 bases and J by 2 bases, with 15 bases between the two germline ends. The CDR3 protein is CASSLGGHRNYGYTF. The CDR3 DNA sequence: TGTGCCAGCAGTCTAGGGGGACACCGAAACTATGGCTACACCTTC.

In the case of this clonotype: This may arise from a read error, as a much more abundant clone is one base away. The gene calls are TRBV30 and TRBJ1-1; D is possibly TRBD1 (6 bases). CDR1 is GTSNPN and CDR2 is SVGIG in the germline V gene (reference sequence). V gave up 2 bases and J gave up 1 base, with 17 bases separating them. The CDR3 is 16 residues long. This CDR3 is CAWSPGARLRNTEAFF. CDR3 DNA sequence: TGTGCCTGGAGTCCAGGGGCCAGGTTACGGAACACTGAAGCTTTCTTT.

This clonotype occurred many times. The rearrangement links TRBV4-3 to TRBJ2-7, with 11 bases identical to TRBD1. V shed 1 base, J shed 2 bases, and the junction held 10 bases outside the gene matches. CDR3 length: 18 amino acids. Per germline, CDR1 LGHNA and CDR2 YSLEER. DNA for the CDR3: TGCGCCAGCAGCCAAGCCCCAGCCGGGACAGGGGGAACCTACGAGCAGTACTTC. Amino acid sequence: CASSQAPAGTGGTYEQYF.

The table lists this clonotype with many counts. This chain joins TRBV5-1 and TRBJ2-7; 13 bases agree with TRBD2. J lost 3 bases, V lost 3 bases, and 3 bases had no gene match. The germline CDR1 and CDR2 sequences are SGHRS and YFSETQ. The CDR3 is 15 residues long. CDR3 sequence (DNA): TGCGCCAGCAGCTCCGGACTAGCGGGAGTCTACGAGCAGTACTTC. This sequence encodes CASSSGLAGVYEQYF.

This clonotype was picked up many times. The rearrangement uses TRBV12-3 or TRBV12-4 and TRBJ2-7; 8 bases match TRBD1. V lost 3 bases, J lost 6 bases, and 7 bases stayed unmatched. The CDR3 contains 14 residues. The CDR3 is CASSLQGARAEQYF. For the CDR3, the DNA is TGTGCCAGCAGTTTGCAGGGGGCGCGCGCCGAGCAGTACTTC.

This clonotype was observed many times. J is TRBJ2-1 and V is TRBV9, with a tentative D call TRBD1 (6 bases). This CDR3 comprises 13 residues. The germline gives CDR1 SGDLS, CDR2 YYNGEE. Trimming removed 3 bases from V and 4 bases from J, with 8 bases in between. The CDR3 DNA reads TGTGCCAGCAGCGAGACAGGATACAATGAGCAGTTCTTC. It encodes CASSETGYNEQFF.

This clonotype was recorded many times. The chain recombines TRBV12-3 or TRBV12-4 with TRBJ1-1, with D unclear. V was trimmed by 5 bases and J by 2 bases, leaving 12 bases between them. This CDR3 is built from 14 residues. CDR3 DNA: TGTGCCAGCAGTCCCCGGGTTTCAAACACTGAAGCTTTCTTT. The encoded protein is CASSPRVSNTEAFF.

The V call is TRBV27, the J call TRBJ2-7; 7 positions match TRBD2. The CDR3 runs 16 residues. V lost 4 bases, J lost 5 bases, and 14 bases stayed unmatched. Germline-derived CDR1 and CDR2 are MNHEY and SMNVEV (reference sequence). The CDR3 sequence is CASSSQGLSSRHEQYF. The CDR3 DNA reads TGTGCCAGCAGTTCCCAGGGACTATCCAGTAGGCACGAGCAGTACTTC.

This clonotype has at least ten counts. The germline gene is not matched at one end of the junction; a read error may be the cause. J is TRBJ2-2 and V is TRBV7-7; D gene unclear. Germline V gene data show CDR1 as SSHAT and CDR2 as FNYEAQ (reference sequence). CDR3 length: 12 amino acids. The CDR3 is CASSPSSGELFF. CDR3 in DNA: TGTGCTAGCAGCCCCTCGTCCGGGGAGCTGTTTTTT.

This clonotype was observed many times. This chain joins TRBV29-1 and TRBJ2-3; 10 bases map to TRBD1. CDR3 length equals 16 residues. The germline gives CDR1 SQVTM, CDR2 ANQGSEA. V was clipped by 4 bases and J by 5 bases; unmatched bases: 12. The CDR3 is CSVARDGTGVRDTQYF. CDR3 DNA: TGCAGCGTTGCAAGGGATGGGACAGGGGTAAGAGATACGCAGTATTTT.

The V gene is TRBV4-3, the J gene TRBJ1-2, with unresolved D. The germline V gene encodes CDR1 LGHNA and CDR2 YSLEER. The ends were cut back, 1 base at V and 6 bases at J, with 12 bases in the middle. This CDR3 comprises 14 residues. CDR3 loop: CASSQVADRDGYTF. The CDR3 DNA reads as TGCGCCAGCAGCCAAGTAGCGGACCGGGATGGCTACACCTTC.

This clonotype was observed at least ten times. This chain uses TRBV27 with TRBJ2-1; weak D call: TRBD1 (5 bases). There are 14 residues in the CDR3. Trimming took off 1 base at V and 4 bases at J, with 8 bases between the two ends. Per germline, CDR1 MNHEY and CDR2 SMNVEV (reference sequence). The CDR3 nucleotides are TGTGCCAGCAGTTTATTAGGGGCATACAATGAGCAGTTCTTC. Residues: CASSLLGAYNEQFF.

The gene calls are TRBV7-2 and TRBJ2-7, with 9 bases aligning to TRBD1. This CDR3 spans 17 amino acids. V trimming: 1 base; J trimming: 4 bases; junction bases outside the gene matches: 11. The germline CDR1 and CDR2 sequences are SGHTA and FQGNSA. The CDR3 region has the DNA TGTGCCAGCAGCTTAGGAGCCCCGGGACAGGGCGTTTACGAGCAGTACTTC. Translation: CASSLGAPGQGVYEQYF.

Ten or more counts support this clonotype. The CDR3 DNA follows: TGTGCCAGCAGCCCGGGCCTTAATTCCTACGAGCAGTACTTC. It encodes CASSPGLNSYEQYF. V usage is TRBV12-3 or TRBV12-4 and J usage is TRBJ2-7, with D unclear. V was cut by 6 bases and J by 1 base, with 13 bases left in between. This CDR3 has 14 residues.

This clonotype was recorded at least ten times. The rearrangement links TRBV27 to TRBJ2-7, with TRBD2 identical over 7 bases. The CDR3 has 17 amino acids. Germline CDR1 is MNHEY and CDR2 is SMNVEV (reference sequence). Trimming removed 2 bases from V and 3 bases from J; junction bases left unmatched: 13. The CDR3 nucleotides read TGTGCCAGCAGTTTAAGGGCCTTGAATGCGGGAGACTACGAGCAGTACTTC. Amino acids: CASSLRALNAGDYEQYF.

This clonotype has ten or more counts. The gene calls are TRBV7-8 and TRBJ2-7; 12 bases are shared with TRBD2. The CDR3 loop spans 16 amino acids. Germline-derived CDR1 and CDR2 are SGHVS and FQNEAQ. V shed 0 bases and J 10 bases; nucleotides not matched to a gene: 10. The CDR3 protein is CASSLARMGLAGRQYF. The CDR3, as DNA: TGTGCCAGCAGCTTAGCGCGAATGGGACTAGCGGGCCGCCAGTACTTC.

The rearrangement uses TRBV20-1 and TRBJ2-2; D is possibly TRBD2 (6 bases). The V gene lost 5 bases and the J gene lost 4 bases, with 14 bases spanning the gap. Germline loops: CDR1 DFQATT, CDR2 SNEGSKA (reference sequence). CDR3 length: 14 residues. CDR3 bases: TGCAGTGCTGCGCCTAGCGCCGGCACCGGGGAGCTGTTTTTT. Residues: CSAAPSAGTGELFF.

This chain connects TRBV27 to TRBJ1-3, with TRBD1 identical over 8 bases. This CDR3 is 16 amino acids long. CDR1 is MNHEY, CDR2 SMNVEV, per germline (reference sequence). J lost 3 bases, V lost 4 bases, and 8 bases had no gene match. The CDR3: CASSSAGGSFGNTIYF. The CDR3 bases are TGTGCCAGCAGTTCCGCAGGGGGCTCCTTTGGAAACACCATATATTTT.

Ten or more counts support this clonotype. The chain couples TRBV4-3 to TRBJ2-5; the match to TRBD2 covers 9 bases. J was trimmed by 4 bases and V by 1 base; bases with no gene match: 4. Germline loops: CDR1 LGHNA, CDR2 YSLEER. The CDR3 consists of 15 residues. The CDR3 region is CASSQGSGSVETQYF. CDR3 sequence (DNA): TGCGCCAGCAGCCAAGGTAGCGGGAGCGTAGAGACCCAGTACTTC.

This sequence joins TRBV5-1 and TRBJ2-1; 12 bases agree with TRBD2. CDR1 is SGHRS and CDR2 is YFSETQ in the germline V gene. The V and J ends lost 4 bases and 10 bases, in that order; junction bases with no gene match: 24. The CDR3 runs to 20 residues. The CDR3 here is CASSPFWSGRSTSGRWEQFF. The CDR3 bases are TGCGCCAGCAGCCCCTTCTGGTCAGGGAGGTCGACTAGCGGGAGATGGGAGCAGTTCTTC.

This chain connects TRBV5-5 to TRBJ2-2; D is undetermined. Germline lookup yields CDR1 SGHKS and CDR2 YYEKEE (reference sequence). The CDR3 loop spans 16 amino acids. The V gene lost 1 base and the J gene lost 4 bases, with 14 bases spanning the gap. CDR3 coding DNA: TGTGCCAGCAGCTTGTTTTCTAGTTTTTCCACCGGGGAGCTGTTTTTT. It specifies CASSLFSSFSTGELFF.

A few counts support this clonotype. The V call is TRBV6-2 or TRBV6-3, the J call TRBJ1-1, with a weak D call TRBD1 (5 bases). V lost 8 bases, J lost 11 bases, and 24 bases lay in between. This CDR3 comprises 14 residues. Germline-derived CDR1 and CDR2 are MNHEY and SVGEGT. Here the CDR3 DNA reads TGTGCCAGCGGGGATCGACCGGGGCCAACTTGGGCTTTCTTT. Translating gives CASGDRPGPTWAFF.

This clonotype was found a few times. J is TRBJ2-7 and V is TRBV7-2; 11 nucleotides match TRBD2. Unmatched junction bases numbered 8, after V lost 2 bases and J lost 5 bases. The CDR3 is 16 amino acids. Germline CDR1 reads SGHTA; CDR2 reads FQGNSA. CDR3 nucleotide sequence: TGTGCCAGCAGCTTAAGGGCGGGGACTAGCGGAAACGAGCAGTACTTC. Translating gives CASSLRAGTSGNEQYF. Full variable domain (missing parts from reference TRBV7-2 and TRBJ2-7): GAGVSQSPSNKVTEKGKDVELRCDPISGHTALYWYRQSLGQGLEFLIYFQGNSAPDKSGLPSDRFSAERTGGSVSTLTIQRTQQEDSAVYLCASSLRAGTSGNEQYFGPGTRLTVT.

This clonotype was counted ten times or more. In DNA form, the CDR3 reads TGTGCCAGCAGCACCCGGGCCCGGGGGGAGACTGAAGCTTTCTTT. Translated, it gives CASSTRARGETEAFF. The V gene is TRBV7-2, the J gene TRBJ1-1; tentatively, D is TRBD1 (5 bases). V was shortened by 5 bases and J by 5 bases, with 18 bases between the two germline ends. This CDR3 is built from 15 residues. Per germline, CDR1 SGHTA and CDR2 FQGNSA.